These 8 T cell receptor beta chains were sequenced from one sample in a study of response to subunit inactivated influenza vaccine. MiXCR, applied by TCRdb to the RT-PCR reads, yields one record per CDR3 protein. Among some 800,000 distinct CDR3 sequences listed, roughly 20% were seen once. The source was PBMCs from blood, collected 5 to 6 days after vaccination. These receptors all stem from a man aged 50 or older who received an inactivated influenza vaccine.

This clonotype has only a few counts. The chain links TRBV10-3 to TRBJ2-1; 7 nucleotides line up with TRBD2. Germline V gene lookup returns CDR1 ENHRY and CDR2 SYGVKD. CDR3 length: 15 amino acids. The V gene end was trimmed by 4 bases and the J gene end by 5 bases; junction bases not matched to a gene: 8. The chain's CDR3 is CAISATGTTNNEQFF. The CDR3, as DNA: TGTGCCATCAGTGCAACCGGGACTACCAACAATGAGCAGTTCTTC.

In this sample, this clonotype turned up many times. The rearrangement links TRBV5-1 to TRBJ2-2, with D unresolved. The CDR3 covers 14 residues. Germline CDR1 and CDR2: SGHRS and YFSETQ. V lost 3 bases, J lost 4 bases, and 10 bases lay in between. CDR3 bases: TGCGCCAGCAGCTCCGACACCACCACCGGGGAGCTGTTTTTT. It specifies CASSSDTTTGELFF.

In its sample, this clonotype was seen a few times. The CDR3 sequence is CASSPSGNSDTQYF. The CDR3 DNA is TGTGCCAGCAGCCCAAGCGGGAATTCAGATACGCAGTATTTT. The chain is built from TRBV7-8 and TRBJ2-3; TRBD2 matches 7 bases. CDR1 is SGHVS and CDR2 is FQNEAQ in the germline V gene. The CDR3 runs to 14 residues. V lost 5 bases and J lost 4; bases outside the gene matches: 6.

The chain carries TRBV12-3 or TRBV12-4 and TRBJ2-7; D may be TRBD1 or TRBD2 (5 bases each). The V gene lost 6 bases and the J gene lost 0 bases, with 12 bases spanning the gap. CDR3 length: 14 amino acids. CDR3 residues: CASSRPGTSYEQYF. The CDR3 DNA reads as TGTGCCAGCAGCCGCCCAGGGACCTCCTACGAGCAGTACTTC.

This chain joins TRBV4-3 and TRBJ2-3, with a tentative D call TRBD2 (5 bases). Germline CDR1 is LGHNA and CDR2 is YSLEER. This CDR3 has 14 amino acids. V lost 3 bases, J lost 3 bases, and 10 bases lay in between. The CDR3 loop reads CASSHVRETDTQYF. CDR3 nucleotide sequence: TGCGCCAGCAGCCATGTCCGGGAAACAGATACGCAGTATTTT.

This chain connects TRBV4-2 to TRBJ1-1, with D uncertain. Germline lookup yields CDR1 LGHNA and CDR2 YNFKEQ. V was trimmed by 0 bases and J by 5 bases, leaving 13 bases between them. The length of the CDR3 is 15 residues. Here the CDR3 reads CASSQELRKVTEAFF. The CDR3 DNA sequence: TGTGCCAGCAGCCAAGAGCTAAGAAAAGTAACTGAAGCTTTCTTT.

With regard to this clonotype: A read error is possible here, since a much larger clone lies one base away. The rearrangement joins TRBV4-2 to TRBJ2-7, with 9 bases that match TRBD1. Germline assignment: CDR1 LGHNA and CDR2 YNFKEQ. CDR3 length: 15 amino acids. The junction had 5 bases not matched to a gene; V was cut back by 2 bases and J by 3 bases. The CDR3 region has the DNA TGTGCCAGCAGCCAACTGACAGGGGGATACTACGAGCAGTACTTC. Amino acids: CASSQLTGGYYEQYF.

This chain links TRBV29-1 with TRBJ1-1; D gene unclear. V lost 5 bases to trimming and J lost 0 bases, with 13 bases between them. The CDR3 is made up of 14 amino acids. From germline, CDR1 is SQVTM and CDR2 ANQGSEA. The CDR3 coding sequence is TGCAGCGTTTCTCGGGTCCTTATGAACACTGAAGCTTTCTTT. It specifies CSVSRVLMNTEAFF.